This T cell receptor (beta chain) was sequenced during a study of cytotoxic CD8 clonotypes in ibrutinib-treated CLL. Study details: Responses comprised about 25 partial and 2 complete; at median around 70 months, around 15 remained remitted and about twelve progressed. Findings of the study overall: A rise in clonality was seen at ibrutinib response, and a fall back toward baseline was seen at progression.

For this clone: Its antigen is still unknown.

Trimming left V 0 bases short and J 3 bases short, with 13 bases between. Germline V gene lookup returns CDR1 SGHRS and CDR2 YFSETQ. There are 15 residues in the CDR3. Frozen PBMC stocks contributed approximately 2.1 micrograms of genomic DNA to the TCR beta libraries. The planned depth of sequencing spanned 1 in 200,000 to 1 in 1 million T cells. Clones were read by immunoSEQ multiplex PCR, and TCRdb kept only the in-frame ones, dropping some. The data show approximately 92,000 clones, around 77% seen once. The receptor was derived from a human donor with chronic lymphocytic leukemia. V is TRBV5-1 and J is TRBJ2-7, with D maybe TRBD1 (5 bases). The sequencing used PBMCs, collected after 24 months of ibrutinib treatment. The CDR3 loop is CASSLALGAGYEQYF. DNA for the CDR3: TGCGCCAGCAGCTTGGCGTTAGGGGCTGGCTACGAGCAGTACTTC.